Listed here are 21 T cell receptor beta chains from one sample, sequenced in a study of T cell repertoires in cytomegalovirus infection. MiXCR, applied by TCRdb to the reads, yields one record per CDR3 protein. This table holds roughly 630,000 distinct CDR3 sequences, 24% found once. What was sequenced was CD8+ T cells from PBMCs. The source of these receptors is a human donor in good health (CMV status not recorded). Some clones in this sample may be carry-over from other donors' samples.

This clonotype was recorded a few times. The chain carries TRBV19 and TRBJ1-2; TRBD1 matches 7 bases. The germline gives CDR1 LNHDA, CDR2 SQIVND (reference sequence). The V gene end was trimmed by 5 bases and the J gene end by 2 bases; junction bases not matched to a gene: 8. This CDR3 has 15 amino acids. The CDR3 nucleotides read TGTGCCAGTAGTCCCGGACAGGTTTGGAACTATGGCTACACCTTC. Translated: CASSPGQVWNYGYTF.

The chain is built from TRBV5-1 and TRBJ2-1; D ambiguous. In germline, CDR1 is SGHRS, CDR2 YFSETQ. CDR3 length: 16 amino acids. Between the trimmed V and J ends, which lost 0 bases and 8 bases, there was a span of 18 bases. The CDR3 nucleotides read TGCGCCAGCAGCTTGGGAGCACATAACCTAGGCGATGAGCAGTTCTTC. Amino acid sequence: CASSLGAHNLGDEQFF.

This chain links TRBV20-1 with TRBJ2-3, with TRBD2 identical over 9 bases. V was pared by 3 bases and J by 2 bases, with 6 bases of the junction left unmatched. The germline V gene encodes CDR1 DFQATT and CDR2 SNEGSKA (reference sequence). CDR3 size: 15 residues. The CDR3 is CSASGLAGLTDTQYF. CDR3 nucleotides: TGCAGTGCTAGCGGTCTAGCGGGGCTCACAGATACGCAGTATTTT.

There are a few counts of this clonotype. The chain recombines TRBV12-3 or TRBV12-4 with TRBJ1-2; D gene ambiguous. This CDR3 is built from 10 residues. V gave up 5 bases and J gave up 6 bases, with 4 bases separating them. The CDR3 DNA sequence: TGTGCCAGCAGTGCGAATGGCTACACCTTC. Translated, it gives CASSANGYTF.

This clonotype was seen a handful of times. This sequence joins TRBV6-2 or TRBV6-3 and TRBJ2-7; a possible D gene is TRBD2 (5 bases). Looked up from germline, CDR1 is MNHEY and CDR2 is SVGEGT. The CDR3 is made up of 18 amino acids. The germline V and J ends were trimmed by 2 bases and 3 bases, with 23 bases remaining between them. The DNA for the CDR3 is TGTGCCAGCAGTTACCAACTCAGAATGGCCAGTGAGGGCTACGAGCAGTACTTC. Translation: CASSYQLRMASEGYEQYF.

The V call is TRBV10-3, the J call TRBJ1-2; weak D call: TRBD1 (5 bases). Between the trimmed V and J ends, which lost 2 bases and 6 bases, there was a span of 16 bases. Germline-derived CDR1 and CDR2 are ENHRY and SYGVKD. This CDR3 region has 15 residues. The DNA of the CDR3 is TGTGCCATCAGTGAGGGGACGGAGTACGGTCATGGCTACACCTTC. Translating gives CAISEGTEYGHGYTF.

This sequence joins TRBV6-4 and TRBJ2-1; 13 nucleotides agree with TRBD2. The CDR3 contains 15 residues. Per germline, CDR1 MRHNA and CDR2 SNTAGT. Trimming took 5 bases from V and 5 from J; bases not matched to a gene: 3. The CDR3 nucleotides are TGTGCCAGCAGTCAGGGGACTAGCGGGGACAATGAGCAGTTCTTC. Its translation is CASSQGTSGDNEQFF.

The chain combines TRBV3-1 with TRBJ1-1, with D possibly being TRBD1 (6 bases). Germline V gives CDR1 LGHDT, CDR2 YNNKEL (reference sequence). This CDR3 is 16 amino acids long. V was trimmed by 3 bases and J by 3 bases, leaving 17 bases between them. The CDR3 DNA is TGTGCCAGCAGCCACCCGGACAGACGCGTGCACACTGAAGCTTTCTTT. It yields the protein CASSHPDRRVHTEAFF.

At least ten counts were recorded for this clonotype. The CDR3 DNA follows: TGTGCCAGCAGCCCTGGGGGACAGGCCTCGTCGGGAAACACCATATATTTT. Amino acids: CASSPGGQASSGNTIYF. The chain links TRBV7-9 to TRBJ1-3, with 8 bases matching TRBD1. The germline gives CDR1 SEHNR, CDR2 FQNEAQ (reference sequence). CDR3 length: 17 amino acids. Trimming at V came to 5 bases and at J to 4 bases, leaving 13 bases not matched to a gene.

This clonotype was counted between two and nine times. The chain links TRBV12-3 or TRBV12-4 to TRBJ1-2; 7 nucleotides agree with TRBD1. Germline trimming cut 4 bases from V and 4 bases from J; bases unmatched to any gene: 6. This CDR3 comprises 14 residues. This CDR3 is CASSSGDSLYGYTF. The CDR3 DNA reads TGTGCCAGCAGTTCAGGGGACAGCCTCTATGGCTACACCTTC.

The sample holds a few counts of this clonotype. DNA for the CDR3: TGTGCCAGCAGTTACATAGGGAACACAGATACGCAGTATTTT. Residues: CASSYIGNTDTQYF. This chain uses TRBV6-2 or TRBV6-3 with TRBJ2-3; no firm D call. CDR1 and CDR2 from the germline V gene are MNHEY and SVGEGT. The CDR3 has 14 amino acids. Trimming removed 2 bases from V and 2 bases from J, with 8 bases in between.

This clonotype was observed many times. The V and J genes are TRBV27 and TRBJ1-5; TRBD1 might be the D (5 bases). The germline V gene encodes CDR1 MNHEY and CDR2 SMNVEV (reference sequence). CDR3 size: 15 residues. V was pared by 4 bases and J by 5 bases, with 15 bases between. The CDR3 region has the DNA TGTGCCAGCAGTTCGAGGGGCTTAGGAGATCAGCCCCAGCATTTT. This sequence encodes CASSSRGLGDQPQHF.

This clonotype was seen only a few times. The J gene is TRBJ1-1, the V gene TRBV2; a possible D gene is TRBD1 (5 bases). The CDR3 is 17 amino acids. Per germline, CDR1 SNHLY and CDR2 FYNNEI. Trimming pared 5 bases from V and 0 bases from J, leaving 19 bases between. CDR3 DNA sequence: TGTGCCAGCAGTCCTCCCAGGGACGGTCTTATGAACACTGAAGCTTTCTTT. Its translation is CASSPPRDGLMNTEAFF.

This CDR3 is CASSEWGLAGGLSYEQYF. For the CDR3, the DNA is TGCGCCAGCAGTGAATGGGGACTAGCGGGGGGGTTATCCTACGAGCAGTACTTC. The chain recombines TRBV10-2 with TRBJ2-7; TRBD2 aligns across 16 bases. Germline lookup yields CDR1 WSHSY and CDR2 SAAADI. V shed 3 bases and J 1 base; nucleotides not matched to a gene: 6. The CDR3 covers 18 residues.

At least ten counts were recorded for this clonotype. V is TRBV28 and J is TRBJ1-5; weak D call: TRBD1 (5 bases). Germline CDR1 reads MDHEN; CDR2 reads SYDVKM. V lost 3 bases and J lost 5, with 11 bases in between. This CDR3 comprises 14 residues. In DNA form, the CDR3 reads TGTGCCAGCAGTTTTCCCGGGGCTGATCAGCCCCAGCATTTT. Its protein is CASSFPGADQPQHF.

This clonotype appeared a single time. A much larger clone is a single base away; this may be a read error. This chain connects TRBV28 to TRBJ2-5; D unclear. The CDR3 runs 13 residues. Trimming stripped 6 bases from V and 1 base from J, with 9 bases between. Germline V gene lookup returns CDR1 MDHEN and CDR2 SYDVKM. The CDR3 loop is CASSPAAQETQYF. The DNA for the CDR3 is TGTGCCAGCAGCCCAGCCGCCCAAGAGACCCAGTACTTC.

This clonotype was recorded many times. The chain employs TRBV7-2 and TRBJ2-1; 9 nucleotides align to TRBD2. The germline CDR1 and CDR2 sequences are SGHTA and FQGNSA. Unmatched junction bases numbered 11, after V lost 3 bases and J lost 5 bases. The CDR3 has 17 residues. The CDR3 loop reads CASSLTQGLASNNEQFF. The CDR3 DNA reads as TGTGCCAGCAGCTTGACCCAAGGACTAGCGTCAAACAATGAGCAGTTCTTC.

With respect to this clonotype: One end of the junction is discordant with germline, which a read error may explain. The genes are TRBV7-6 and TRBJ2-5, with no clear D. The CDR3 runs to 11 residues. Germline CDR1 SGHVS, CDR2 FNYEAQ. The CDR3 sequence: CASSLGPDLNF. CDR3 DNA sequence: TGTGCCAGCAGCTTAGGTCCGGACCTAAACTTC.

This clonotype has a count of ten or more. The chain uses TRBV6-1 and TRBJ2-7; TRBD2 might be the D (5 bases). CDR3 length: 13 amino acids. Germline assignment: CDR1 MNHNS and CDR2 SASEGT. V dropped 4 bases and J dropped 2 bases, with 9 bases sitting between them. CDR3 in DNA: TGTGCCAGCAGTGCCGGGGTAACCTACGAGCAGTACGTC. Translation gives CASSAGVTYEQYV.

A few counts support this clonotype. This rearrangement joins TRBV7-2 to TRBJ2-5, with a weak D call TRBD1 (5 bases). The CDR3 extends over 12 amino acids. Per the germline V gene, CDR1 is SGHTA and CDR2 is FQGNSA. CDR3 nucleotides: TGTGGGGGTGGGCAGGGCCAAGAGACCCAGTACTTC. Translation gives CGGGQGQETQYF.

This clonotype was observed at least ten times. This chain uses TRBV12-3 or TRBV12-4 with TRBJ2-2; the D gene is possibly TRBD2 (6 bases). V was trimmed by 10 bases and J by 5 bases, leaving 11 bases between them. There are 12 residues in the CDR3. The CDR3 DNA sequence: TGTGCCATCCCGGCGGGGACCGGGGAGCTGTTTTTT. Protein: CAIPAGTGELFF.